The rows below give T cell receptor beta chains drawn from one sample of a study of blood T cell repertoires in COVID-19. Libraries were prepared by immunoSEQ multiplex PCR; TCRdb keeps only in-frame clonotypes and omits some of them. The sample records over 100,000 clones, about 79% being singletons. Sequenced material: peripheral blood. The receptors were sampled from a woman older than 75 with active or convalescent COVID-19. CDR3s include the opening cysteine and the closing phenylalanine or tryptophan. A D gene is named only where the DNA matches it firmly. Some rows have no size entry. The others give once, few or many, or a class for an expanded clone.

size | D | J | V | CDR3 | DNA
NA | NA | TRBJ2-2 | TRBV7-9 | CASSFAYRDTGELFF | TGTGCCAGCAGCTTTGCCTACAGAGACACCGGGGAGCTGTTTTTT
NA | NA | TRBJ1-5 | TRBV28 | CASSRPHTLLGNQPQHF | TGTGCCAGCAGTCGCCCCCACACCCTCTTGGGCAATCAGCCCCAGCATTTT
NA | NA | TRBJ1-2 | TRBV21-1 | CASSKGETGLHGYTF | TGTGCCAGCAGCAAAGGCGAAACAGGGTTGCATGGCTACACCTTC
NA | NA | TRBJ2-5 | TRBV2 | CASRFEGETQYF | TGTGCCAGCAGGTTCGAGGGAGAGACCCAGTACTTC
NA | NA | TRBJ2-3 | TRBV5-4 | CASSLGAGRSDTQYF | TGTGCCAGCAGCTTGGGGGCAGGGAGGTCAGATACGCAGTATTTT
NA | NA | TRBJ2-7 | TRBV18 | CASSPSGLISYEQYF | TGTGCCAGCTCACCTTCGGGACTGATCTCCTACGAGCAGTACTTC
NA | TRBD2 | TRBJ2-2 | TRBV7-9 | CASNAGAGELFF | TGTGCCAGCAATGCGGGAGCCGGGGAGCTGTTTTTT
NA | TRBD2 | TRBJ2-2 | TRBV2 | CASRGGTSEGGELFF | TGTGCCAGCAGGGGGGGGACTAGCGAAGGCGGGGAGCTGTTTTTT
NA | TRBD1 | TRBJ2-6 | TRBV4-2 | CASTRDRGFFSGANVLTF | TGTGCCAGCACCAGGGACAGGGGTTTTTTTTCTGGGGCCAACGTCCTGACTTTC
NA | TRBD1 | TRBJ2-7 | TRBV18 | CASSKGDRFQGEQYF | TGTGCCAGCTCAAAGGGGGACAGGTTCCAGGGGGAGCAGTACTTC
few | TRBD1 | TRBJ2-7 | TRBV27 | CATSPIIQGRTYEQYF | TGTGCCACCTCACCAATAATACAGGGGAGAACCTACGAGCAGTACTTC
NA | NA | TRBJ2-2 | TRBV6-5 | CASRVAETNTGELFF | TGTGCCAGCAGGGTAGCGGAAACGAACACCGGGGAGCTGTTTTTT
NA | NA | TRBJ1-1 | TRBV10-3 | CATRRGGNTEAFF | TGTGCCACTCGAAGGGGGGGGAACACTGAAGCTTTCTTT
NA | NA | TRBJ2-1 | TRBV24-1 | CATSDLRRGYNEQFF | TGTGCCACCAGTGATTTGCGCAGAGGTTACAATGAGCAGTTCTTC